This passage covers 11 T cell receptor beta chains from one sample sequenced in a study of OX40 agonist ivuxolimab in advanced cancers. Assay: immunoSEQ multiplex PCR; the TCRdb copy retains only in-frame clones and omits some. The profile shows approximately 30,000 clones, about 85% of them singletons. This specimen was CD4+ or CD8+ T cells sorted from blood, taken in a trial of the OX40 agonist ivuxolimab. These receptors were taken from an adult with an advanced solid tumor such as melanoma, head and neck, liver or kidney cancer.

The chain links TRBV5-1 to TRBJ2-7; possibly TRBD1 or TRBD2 for D (5 bases each). Trimming took off 0 bases at V and 3 bases at J, with 22 bases between the two ends. Germline-derived CDR1 and CDR2 are SGHRS and YFSETQ. The CDR3 is 18 residues long. CDR3 nucleotide sequence: TGCGCCAGCAGCTTGGCCTGGGGGACCTCTCCCCTCTACTACGAGCAGTACTTC. Protein product: CASSLAWGTSPLYYEQYF.

This sequence joins TRBV7-6 and TRBJ2-7; D not resolved. This CDR3 has 12 residues. V lost 3 bases to trimming and J lost 7 bases, with 10 bases between them. Germline lookup yields CDR1 SGHVS and CDR2 FNYEAQ. The CDR3 nucleotides are TGTGCCAGCAGCTTCAATAGTCGGGAGCAGTACTTC. This translates into CASSFNSREQYF. The variable domain in full, with the rest retrieved from reference TRBV7-6 and TRBJ2-7, is GAGVSQSPRYKVTKRGQDVALRCDPISGHVSLYWYRQALGQGPEFLTYFNYEAQQDKSGLPNDRFSAERPEGSISTLTIQRTEQRDSAMYRCASSFNSREQYFGPGTRLTVT.

This chain connects TRBV28 to TRBJ1-1, with a tentative D call TRBD1 (6 bases). The CDR3 runs to 14 residues. V lost 11 bases to trimming and J lost 2 bases, with 18 bases between them. Germline V CDR1 and CDR2: MDHEN, SYDVKM. CDR3 region: CAGKPTGGNTEAFF. The CDR3 DNA follows: TGTGCCGGAAAACCGACAGGAGGTAACACTGAAGCTTTCTTT.

This chain joins TRBV19 and TRBJ2-1; 9 nucleotides agree with TRBD2. The CDR3 is made up of 21 amino acids. Germline CDR1 and CDR2: LNHDA and SQIVND (reference sequence). After removal of 11 bases from V and 4 bases from J, the junction contained 30 bases not matched to a gene. DNA for the CDR3: TGTGCCCTAGGTCCCCCCAGCAGTATAGGGGGCGGGAGGGGGCTTTACAATGAGCAGTTCTTC. This encodes CALGPPSSIGGGRGLYNEQFF.

This rearrangement joins TRBV7-9 to TRBJ2-1; 8 bases fit TRBD2. The CDR3 length is 15 residues. Per the germline V gene, CDR1 is SEHNR and CDR2 is FQNEAQ (reference sequence). V lost 3 bases, J lost 1 base, and 2 bases stayed unmatched. CDR3 nucleotides: TGTGCCAGCAGCTTGTTAGCGGGATCCTACAATGAGCAGTTCTTC. Amino acids: CASSLLAGSYNEQFF. Complete variable domain (other parts from reference TRBV7-9 and TRBJ2-1): DTGVSQNPRHKITKRGQNVTFRCDPISEHNRLYWYRQTLGQGPEFLTYFQNEAQLEKSRLLSDRFSAERPKGSFSTLEIQRTEQGDSAMYLCASSLLAGSYNEQFFGPGTRLTVL.

The V gene is TRBV9, the J gene TRBJ2-3; D uncertain. V was pared by 0 bases and J by 4 bases, with 12 bases between. Germline V CDR1 and CDR2: SGDLS, YYNGEE. This CDR3 region has 15 residues. CDR3 protein: CASSVVNTLADTQYF. CDR3 coding DNA: TGTGCCAGCAGCGTAGTTAATACCCTGGCAGATACGCAGTATTTT.

The V and J genes are TRBV19 and TRBJ2-7; D is unresolved. Looked up from germline, CDR1 is LNHDA and CDR2 is SQIVND (reference sequence). This CDR3 has 14 residues. V was cut by 3 bases and J by 3 bases, with 12 bases left in between. This CDR3 is CASSIGGRIYEQYF. The CDR3 region has the DNA TGTGCCAGTAGTATTGGTGGGCGGATCTACGAGCAGTACTTC.

The DNA of the CDR3 is TGTGCCAGCAGTGAATTGACTAGCGGGAGGGCAGTCTCCTACGAGCAGTACTTC. It codes for CASSELTSGRAVSYEQYF. V and J are TRBV2 and TRBJ2-7, with 14 bases identical to TRBD2. J lost 0 bases, V lost 2 bases, and 6 bases had no gene match. CDR1 is SNHLY and CDR2 is FYNNEI in the germline V gene. This CDR3 region has 18 residues.

On this clone itself: One end of the junction varies from germline; a read error may be responsible. The chain joins TRBV7-7 to TRBJ2-1; 7 nucleotides match TRBD1. Germline CDR1 and CDR2: SSHAT and FNYEAQ (reference sequence). This CDR3 has 15 amino acids. The CDR3 bases are TGTGCTAGCAGCTCCGACAGGGCAACATCAGCTGAGCAGTTCTTC. It encodes CASSSDRATSAEQFF.

This clone came up once. V is TRBV19 and J is TRBJ2-7, with D possibly being TRBD2 (5 bases). Deletions cut 3 bases from V and 0 bases from J, with 12 bases between. This CDR3 is built from 15 residues. Germline loops: CDR1 LNHDA, CDR2 SQIVND (reference sequence). DNA of the CDR3: TGTGCCAGTAGTATGAAGCGGCACTTCTCCTACGAGCAGTACTTC. This gives the protein CASSMKRHFSYEQYF.

The CDR3 DNA reads as TGTGCCAGCAGTGAAGGGGCAGAGAATGAAAAACTGTTTTTT. It codes for CASSEGAENEKLFF. V and J are TRBV2 and TRBJ1-4; D gene ambiguous. CDR3 length: 14 residues. V gave up 1 base and J gave up 5 bases, with 8 bases separating them. Looked up from germline, CDR1 is SNHLY and CDR2 is FYNNEI.